This T cell receptor (beta chain) originates from a study of blood T cell repertoires in COVID-19. The wider study: Acute-phase and convalescent COVID-19 samples originated in the United States, Italy and Spain. In each case, the material was cDNA or gDNA derived from T cells, B-cell-depleted T cells, or PBMCs.

Profiled with immunoSEQ multiplex PCR; TCRdb holds only in-frame clones, not every one. The sample lists some 66,000 clones; roughly nine tenths were seen once. Trimming took off 2 bases at V and 8 bases at J, with 9 bases between the two ends. The CDR3 is 12 residues long. CDR1 is ENHRY, CDR2 SYGVKD, per germline. This receptor was identified in a human donor in a cohort sampled during active COVID-19. Sample: peripheral blood. The chain recombines TRBV10-3 with TRBJ1-2, with a weak D call TRBD1 (5 bases). CDR3 nucleotides: TGTGCCATCAGTGAGCAGGGCCACGGCTACACCTTC. This translates into CAISEQGHGYTF.